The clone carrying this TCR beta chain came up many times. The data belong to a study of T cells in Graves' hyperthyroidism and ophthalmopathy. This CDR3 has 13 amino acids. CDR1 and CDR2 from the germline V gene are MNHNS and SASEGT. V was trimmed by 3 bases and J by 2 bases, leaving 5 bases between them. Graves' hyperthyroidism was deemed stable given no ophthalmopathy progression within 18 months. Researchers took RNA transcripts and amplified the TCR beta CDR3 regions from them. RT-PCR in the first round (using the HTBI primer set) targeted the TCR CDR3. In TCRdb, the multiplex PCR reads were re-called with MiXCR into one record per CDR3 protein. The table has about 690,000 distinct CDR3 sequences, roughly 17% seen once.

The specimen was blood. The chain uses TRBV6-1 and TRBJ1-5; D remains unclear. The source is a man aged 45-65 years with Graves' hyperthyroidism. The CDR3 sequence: CASSEFGNQPQHF. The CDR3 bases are TGTGCCAGCAGTGAGTTTGGCAATCAGCCCCAGCATTTT.